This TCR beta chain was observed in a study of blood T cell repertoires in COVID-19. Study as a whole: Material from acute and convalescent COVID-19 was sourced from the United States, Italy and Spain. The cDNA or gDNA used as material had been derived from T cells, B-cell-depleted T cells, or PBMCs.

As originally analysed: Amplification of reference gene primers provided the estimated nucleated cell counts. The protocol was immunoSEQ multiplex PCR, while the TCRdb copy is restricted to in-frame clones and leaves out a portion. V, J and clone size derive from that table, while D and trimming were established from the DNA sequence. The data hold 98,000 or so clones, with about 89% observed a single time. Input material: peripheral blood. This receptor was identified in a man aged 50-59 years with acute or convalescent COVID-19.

CDR3 region: CASSYRLNTEAFF. CDR3 bases: TGTGCCAGCAGTTATCGGTTAAACACTGAAGCTTTCTTT. This chain links TRBV6-5 with TRBJ1-1; D remains unclear. Trimming removed 3 bases from V and 2 bases from J, with 7 bases in between. Germline CDR1 and CDR2: MNHEY and SVGAGI. The CDR3 sequence is 13 residues long.